The next 10 T cell receptor beta chains were all read from a single sample in a study of early T cells in non-severe SARS-CoV-2 infection. In TCRdb, the 5' RACE reads were re-called with MiXCR into one record per CDR3 protein. Among about 59,000 distinct CDR3 sequences listed, roughly 13% were seen once. Source: whole blood, taken at baseline. All receptors come from an adult who was a healthcare worker with PCR-confirmed SARS-CoV-2 infection or an uninfected control (not recorded which).

There are many counts of this clonotype. The chain carries TRBV29-1 and TRBJ1-2; D unresolved. This CDR3 is 11 amino acids long. Trimming took 8 bases from V and 0 from J, leaving 7 bases between them. Germline V CDR1 and CDR2: SQVTM, ANQGSEA. The CDR3 nucleotides are TGCAGCTCACAGACTAACTATGGCTACACCTTC. Translated: CSSQTNYGYTF.

This clonotype showed up many times. This CDR3 reads CSVVVQGVDQFF. In nucleotides, the CDR3 is TGCAGCGTTGTGGTACAGGGGGTTGATCAGTTCTTC. The chain combines TRBV29-1 with TRBJ2-1; 8 nucleotides line up with TRBD1. After removal of 4 bases from V and 13 bases from J, the junction contained 9 bases not matched to a gene. Per germline, CDR1 SQVTM and CDR2 ANQGSEA. The CDR3 loop spans 12 amino acids.

The V and J genes are TRBV20-1 and TRBJ1-2, with a possible D match to TRBD1 (5 bases). CDR1 is DFQATT and CDR2 is SNEGSKA in the germline V gene (reference sequence). Trimming shortened V by 0 bases and J by 2 bases, and 7 bases separated the two germline ends. The CDR3 length is 13 residues. For the CDR3, the DNA is TGCAGTGCTAGAGATCCAGGGAACTATGGCTACACCTTC. Translation: CSARDPGNYGYTF.

The chain couples TRBV10-3 to TRBJ2-3, with D possibly matching TRBD2 (6 bases). Germline CDR1 reads ENHRY; CDR2 reads SYGVKD. This CDR3 contains 14 residues. V gave up 6 bases and J gave up 6 bases, with 16 bases separating them. CDR3 loop: CAISISSAEDTQYF. The CDR3 nucleotides are TGTGCCATCAGCATATCTAGCGCGGAGGATACGCAGTATTTT.

This clonotype appeared a few times. J is TRBJ2-1 and V is TRBV11-2; D is possibly TRBD2 (6 bases). This CDR3 is 15 amino acids long. The germline CDR1 and CDR2 sequences are SGHAT and FQNNGV. V was pared by 3 bases and J by 2 bases, with 11 bases between. The CDR3 here is CASSFLALPYNEQFF. The CDR3 nucleotides read TGTGCCAGCAGCTTTCTAGCGCTACCCTACAATGAGCAGTTCTTC.

This chain uses TRBV19 with TRBJ2-6; a possible D gene is TRBD1 (6 bases). Germline V gene sequence: CDR1 LNHDA, CDR2 SQIVND (reference sequence). CDR3 length: 16 amino acids. The germline V and J ends were trimmed by 8 bases and 0 bases, with 14 bases remaining between them. For the CDR3, the DNA is TGTGCCAGTCGACCGACAGGACCCTCTGGGGCCAACGTCCTGACTTTC. This gives the protein CASRPTGPSGANVLTF.

This clonotype was observed a few times. The chain carries TRBV7-3 and TRBJ1-2; 8 nucleotides agree with TRBD1. Trimming took 5 bases from V and 6 from J; bases not matched to a gene: 20. CDR3 length: 18 residues. The germline V gene encodes CDR1 SGHTA and CDR2 FQGTGA. The CDR3 reads CASSPMGGQDIPRDGYTF. Written as DNA, the CDR3 is TGTGCCAGCAGCCCCATGGGGGGACAGGACATCCCCAGGGATGGCTACACCTTC.

This clonotype was observed at least ten times. The chain recombines TRBV3-1 with TRBJ1-1; D perhaps matches TRBD1 (5 bases). V was clipped by 3 bases and J by 4 bases, with 12 bases between them. CDR3 length: 14 amino acids. Germline lookup yields CDR1 LGHDT and CDR2 YNNKEL (reference sequence). The CDR3 sequence: CASSHLGQSTEAFF. The DNA of the CDR3 is TGTGCCAGCAGCCATTTGGGGCAGAGCACTGAAGCTTTCTTT.

This clonotype was counted a few times. This rearrangement joins TRBV10-1 to TRBJ1-1; no definite D call. Trimming removed 4 bases from V and 3 bases from J, with 9 bases in between. This CDR3 is 13 amino acids long. CDR1 is WNHNN, CDR2 SYGVQD, per germline (reference sequence). The CDR3 here is CASSVRGHTEAFF. CDR3 sequence (DNA): TGCGCCAGCAGTGTGCGGGGTCACACTGAAGCTTTCTTT.

Written as DNA, the CDR3 is TGTGCCAGTAGTCCCCTTCCCGGGGCGACCGGGGAGCTGTTTTTT. This codes for CASSPLPGATGELFF. The chain employs TRBV19 and TRBJ2-2; TRBD1 or TRBD2 may be the D gene (5 bases each). CDR3 length: 15 amino acids. Trimming removed 5 bases from V and 5 bases from J, with 15 bases in between. Germline V CDR1 and CDR2: LNHDA, SQIVND (reference sequence).